The 12 T cell receptor beta chains below come from one sample, sequenced in a study of cytomegalovirus exposure and HLA in healthy donors. Only in-frame clones appear in the TCRdb table, and some are missing; sequencing was by immunoSEQ multiplex PCR. The repertoire holds about 360,000 clones, just over 85% seen once, with 0.8% to 0.85% in the top ten. The sequenced sample was PBMCs. The receptor set was obtained from a woman aged 18-29 years in good health and CMV-seronegative.

J is TRBJ1-1 and V is TRBV2; a possible D gene is TRBD1 (5 bases). Trimming shortened V by 7 bases and J by 4 bases, and 16 bases separated the two germline ends. CDR1 is SNHLY, CDR2 FYNNEI, per germline. The CDR3 loop spans 14 amino acids. The CDR3 DNA reads TGTGCCAGCATCCCCGGCAGGGTTGCCACTGAAGCTTTCTTT. It codes for CASIPGRVATEAFF.

The chain combines TRBV27 with TRBJ1-1; a weak D match, TRBD1 (5 bases). This CDR3 is 13 amino acids long. Germline V gene lookup returns CDR1 MNHEY and CDR2 SMNVEV (reference sequence). Deletions cut 6 bases from V and 3 bases from J, with 11 bases between. In DNA form, the CDR3 reads TGTGCCAGCAGGGGGGGGTTATACACTGAAGCTTTCTTT. It translates to CASRGGLYTEAFF.

The chain carries TRBV27 and TRBJ2-5, with a weak D call TRBD2 (5 bases). Trimming pared 3 bases from V and 7 bases from J, leaving 15 bases between. Germline CDR1 reads MNHEY; CDR2 reads SMNVEV (reference sequence). The CDR3 is 14 amino acids. This CDR3 is CASSFGLGGRTQYF. DNA of the CDR3: TGTGCCAGCAGTTTTGGGCTAGGAGGAAGGACCCAGTACTTC.

The rearrangement joins TRBV28 to TRBJ1-2; D remains ambiguous. The CDR3 runs 11 residues. V dropped 2 bases and J dropped 8 bases, with 6 bases sitting between them. Germline V gives CDR1 MDHEN, CDR2 SYDVKM. The CDR3 spells CASSLERGYTF. The DNA of the CDR3 is TGTGCCAGCAGTTTAGAGCGGGGCTACACCTTC.

The V call is TRBV13, the J call TRBJ2-2; 7 bases map to TRBD2. The V gene's germline CDR1 is PRHDT and CDR2 FYEKMQ (reference sequence). CDR3 length: 16 amino acids. V trimming: 3 bases; J trimming: 7 bases; junction bases outside the gene matches: 11. The DNA of the CDR3 is TGTGCCAGCAGCTTCGGAGGGGAGGGCTACGGCGGGGAGCTGTTTTTT. It translates to CASSFGGEGYGGELFF.

J is TRBJ2-5 and V is TRBV7-9; perhaps TRBD2 as D (6 bases). V lost 5 bases and J lost 1, with 11 bases in between. CDR1 and CDR2 from the germline V gene are SEHNR and FQNEAQ (reference sequence). There are 14 residues in the CDR3. Here the CDR3 DNA reads TGTGCCAGCAGCGCACCGGGAGCCCAAGAGACCCAGTACTTC. Amino acid sequence: CASSAPGAQETQYF.

This clone was recorded only once. V usage is TRBV4-1 and J usage is TRBJ2-5; 9 nucleotides agree with TRBD2. The CDR3 has 16 amino acids. Germline values: CDR1 MGHRA, CDR2 YSYEKL. The J segment lost 0 bases and the V segment lost 0 bases, leaving 2 bases of the junction unmatched. As DNA, the CDR3 is TGCGCCAGCAGCCAAGACCTAGCGGGATACCAAGAGACCCAGTACTTC. It translates to CASSQDLAGYQETQYF.

The chain recombines TRBV5-1 with TRBJ2-3; 7 nucleotides align to TRBD2. The CDR3 has 18 residues. Trimming cost V 4 bases and J 2 bases; bases outside gene matches: 16. Germline V gene data show CDR1 as SGHRS and CDR2 as YFSETQ. The chain's CDR3 is CASSPPGSVRENTDTQYF. CDR3 nucleotide sequence: TGCGCCAGCAGCCCTCCCGGTTCTGTGCGGGAGAACACAGATACGCAGTATTTT. Full variable domain (rest looked up from reference TRBV5-1 and TRBJ2-3): KAGVTQTPRYLIKTRGQQVTLSCSPISGHRSVSWYQQTPGQGLQFLFEYFSETQRNKGNFPGRFSGRQFSNSRSEMNVSTLELGDSALYLCASSPPGSVRENTDTQYFGPGTRLTVL.

V and J are TRBV5-6 and TRBJ2-5, with a possible D match to TRBD1 (6 bases). Germline V gene lookup returns CDR1 SGHDT and CDR2 YYEEEE. The ends were cut back, 0 bases at V and 5 bases at J, with 17 bases in the middle. CDR3 length: 16 amino acids. The CDR3 coding sequence is TGTGCCAGCAGCTTGGTTTACAGGGAAAGTCCGGAGACCCAGTACTTC. Its translation is CASSLVYRESPETQYF.

This clone appeared once. This chain links TRBV6-1 with TRBJ2-3; 10 bases fit TRBD2. Germline assignment: CDR1 MNHNS and CDR2 SASEGT. Trimming took 4 bases from V and 6 from J; bases not matched to a gene: 10. This CDR3 contains 16 residues. CDR3 DNA sequence: TGTGCCAGCAGTGTAACAAGCGGGAGGGCCTCCGATACGCAGTATTTT. Protein: CASSVTSGRASDTQYF.

The genes are TRBV7-7 and TRBJ2-5, with TRBD1 matching over 10 bases. This CDR3 is built from 15 residues. Germline trimming cut 0 bases from V and 7 bases from J; bases unmatched to any gene: 5. CDR1 is SSHAT and CDR2 is FNYEAQ in the germline V gene (reference sequence). The CDR3 sequence: CASSLAGTGEGTQYF. The CDR3 nucleotides read TGTGCCAGCAGCTTAGCAGGGACAGGGGAGGGGACCCAGTACTTC.

The chain combines TRBV29-1 with TRBJ2-7, with 11 bases identical to TRBD2. This CDR3 has 16 residues. The germline CDR1 and CDR2 sequences are SQVTM and ANQGSEA. J lost 2 bases, V lost 6 bases, and 12 bases had no gene match. DNA of the CDR3: TGCAGCGTCCTCCTACTAGCGGGAGAGAGTCCCTACGAGCAGTACTTC. Its translation: CSVLLLAGESPYEQYF.